These 12 T cell receptor beta chains were all obtained from the same sample, sequenced in a study of T-cell memory formation after mild COVID-19. TCRdb called the 5' RACE reads again in MiXCR, with one record for every CDR3 protein. This sample has almost 550,000 distinct CDR3 sequences; about 20% occur once, and the top ten carry under 15%. Material: PBMCs or a T cell subset sorted from them (not recorded which). The receptors were sampled from an adult woman who had mild COVID-19 (a few samples of this study predate the infection). Cell type and time point are not known.

This chain uses TRBV9 with TRBJ1-1; no clear D. This CDR3 region has 14 residues. The V end was cut by 5 bases, the J end by 4 bases, with 15 bases between. Germline CDR1 is SGDLS and CDR2 is YYNGEE. The CDR3 loop is CASRGKEGGTEAFF. The CDR3 coding sequence is TGTGCCAGCAGGGGTAAAGAGGGCGGCACTGAAGCTTTCTTT. The full variable domain, its missing parts supplied by reference TRBV9 and TRBJ1-1, is DSGVTQTPKHLITATGQRVTLRCSPRSGDLSVYWYQQSLDQGLQFLIQYYNGEERAKGNILERFSAQQFPDLHSELNLSSLELGDSALYFCASRGKEGGTEAFFGQGTRLTVV.

The chain is built from TRBV4-3 and TRBJ2-7, with 7 nucleotides matching TRBD1. Germline CDR1 LGHNA, CDR2 YSLEER. The CDR3 length is 15 residues. Trimming took 0 bases from V and 5 from J; bases not matched to a gene: 7. CDR3 residues: CASSQDLAGGNEQYF. CDR3 sequence (DNA): TGCGCCAGCAGCCAAGATCTAGCAGGGGGAAACGAGCAGTACTTC.

V usage is TRBV20-1 and J usage is TRBJ1-1; tentative D call: TRBD1 (6 bases). Per the germline V gene, CDR1 is DFQATT and CDR2 is SNEGSKA (reference sequence). CDR3 length equals 12 residues. Trimming shortened V by 7 bases and J by 4 bases, and 13 bases separated the two germline ends. The CDR3 coding sequence is TGCAGTGATGGGGTAGGGGGCACTGAAGCTTTCTTT. Translation gives CSDGVGGTEAFF.

The V and J genes are TRBV6-5 and TRBJ1-1; D ambiguous. CDR1 MNHEY and CDR2 SVGAGI come from the germline V gene. V shed 5 bases and J shed 2 bases, with 15 bases lying between them. The CDR3 length is 15 residues. As DNA, the CDR3 is TGTGCCAGCAGTCCTCGAGGGTTGAGCAACACTGAAGCTTTCTTT. It yields the protein CASSPRGLSNTEAFF.

The V gene is TRBV29-1, the J gene TRBJ2-3; maybe TRBD2 (6 bases). From germline, CDR1 is SQVTM and CDR2 ANQGSEA. V dropped 3 bases and J dropped 2 bases, with 15 bases sitting between them. The CDR3 is made up of 15 amino acids. The CDR3 reads CSVDYGTPNTDTQYF. The CDR3 DNA is TGCAGCGTTGACTATGGGACTCCAAACACAGATACGCAGTATTTT.

The chain carries TRBV2 and TRBJ1-1; D unclear. The CDR3 runs to 13 residues. Looked up from germline, CDR1 is SNHLY and CDR2 is FYNNEI. The V and J ends lost 7 bases and 1 base respectively, with 10 bases between them. The CDR3 reads CASNSRGNTEAFF. In DNA form, the CDR3 reads TGTGCCAGCAACTCGCGGGGGAACACTGAAGCTTTCTTT.

This clonotype was observed at least ten times. The chain has TRBV5-1 and TRBJ2-4; 7 nucleotides agree with TRBD2. Germline trimming cut 4 bases from V and 0 bases from J; bases unmatched to any gene: 7. The CDR3 runs to 16 residues. Germline V gene sequence: CDR1 SGHRS, CDR2 YFSETQ. CDR3 protein: CASSRRLAVAKNIQYF. CDR3 coding DNA: TGCGCCAGCAGCCGCCGACTAGCAGTAGCCAAAAACATTCAGTACTTC.

The V call is TRBV10-3, the J call TRBJ2-1, with TRBD2 matching over 10 bases. Germline CDR1 ENHRY, CDR2 SYGVKD. CDR3 size: 14 residues. The V and J ends lost 7 bases and 5 bases, in that order; junction bases with no gene match: 5. As DNA, the CDR3 is TGTGCCATCAAGAGCGGGGGGGCGGACAATGAGCAGTTCTTC. Translation gives CAIKSGGADNEQFF.

The CDR3 region has the DNA TGTGCCAGCAGCCGCACACAGGGAGTTGGCTACAATGAGCAGTTCTTC. Translation gives CASSRTQGVGYNEQFF. This chain joins TRBV3-1 and TRBJ2-1; a weak D match, TRBD1 (6 bases). The germline V gene has CDR1 LGHDT and CDR2 YNNKEL (reference sequence). The V and J ends lost 4 bases and 3 bases respectively, with 16 bases between them. The CDR3 loop spans 16 amino acids.

V is TRBV2 and J is TRBJ2-5; D is perhaps TRBD2 (7 bases). V was clipped by 3 bases and J by 5 bases, with 16 bases between them. CDR3 size: 15 residues. CDR1 and CDR2 from the germline V gene are SNHLY and FYNNEI. CDR3 region: CASSDPAGAGETQYF. The DNA for the CDR3 is TGTGCCAGCAGTGACCCCGCGGGGGCGGGGGAGACCCAGTACTTC.

This clonotype was seen a handful of times. The genes are TRBV5-1 and TRBJ2-2, with D perhaps TRBD2 (5 bases). The CDR3 extends over 15 amino acids. Germline CDR1 reads SGHRS; CDR2 reads YFSETQ. Trimming shortened V by 4 bases and J by 7 bases, and 17 bases separated the two germline ends. The CDR3 loop reads CASSLTLVQSGELFF. In nucleotides, the CDR3 is TGCGCCAGCAGCCTGACACTAGTTCAGAGCGGGGAGCTGTTTTTT.

The rearrangement joins TRBV18 to TRBJ1-6; the D gene is possibly TRBD1 (6 bases). V was pared by 8 bases and J by 7 bases, with 9 bases between. Germline CDR1 KGHSH, CDR2 LQKENI. This CDR3 has 12 amino acids. In DNA form, the CDR3 reads TGTGCCAGCGGACAGATGAATTCACCCCTCCACTTT. It specifies CASGQMNSPLHF.